This T cell receptor (beta chain) was found in a study of cytotoxic CD8 clonotypes in ibrutinib-treated CLL. Profiled with immunoSEQ multiplex PCR; TCRdb holds only in-frame clones, not every one. The sample shows about 160,000 clones, over 65% of them seen only once. This clonotype was obtained from a human donor with chronic lymphocytic leukemia. The sample here was PBMCs, taken after 12 months of ibrutinib treatment.

The CDR3, as DNA: TGTGCCAGCAGTGTTTCCCCGGACAGCCGGCACTATGGCTACACCTTC. It specifies CASSVSPDSRHYGYTF. The V and J genes are TRBV6-1 and TRBJ1-2; possible D gene TRBD1, 6 bases. The CDR3 has 16 amino acids. Germline lookup yields CDR1 MNHNS and CDR2 SASEGT. Trimming took 4 bases from V and 3 from J, leaving 18 bases between them.